This TCR beta chain was documented in a study of OX40 agonist ivuxolimab in advanced cancers. Study conclusions and caveats: Partial responders at 0.1-3.0 mg/kg showed near-lowest clonal expansion.

The ends lost 1 base at V and 8 bases at J; junction bases unmatched: 4. CDR1 and CDR2 (germline): GTSNPN, SVGIG (reference sequence). This CDR3 is 12 amino acids long. Some clones are missing from TCRdb's copy, which holds only in-frame ones; the method was immunoSEQ multiplex PCR. The table has more than 25,000 clones, 80% to 95% seen once. On this clone itself: Its antigen is as yet unknown.

The chain is built from TRBV30 and TRBJ1-1; 7 bases fit TRBD1. This TCR derives from an adult with an advanced solid tumor such as melanoma, head and neck, liver or kidney cancer. Sequenced here: CD4+ or CD8+ T cells sorted from blood, sampled in a trial of the OX40 agonist ivuxolimab. The CDR3 DNA reads TGTGCCTGGAGTGCGACGACAGGGGAAGCTTTCTTT. This encodes CAWSATTGEAFF.